The present T cell receptor beta chain was sequenced within a study of T cell responses to AZD1222 COVID-19 vaccine. Generated by immunoSEQ multiplex PCR, the TCRdb table keeps only in-frame clones and is missing some. The sample consists of some 110,000 clones, around 84% of them appearing once. The CDR3 is 12 amino acids. CDR1 and CDR2 (germline): LNHDA, SQIVND (reference sequence). Losses at the gene ends were 10 bases for V and 11 bases for J; bases not matched to a gene: 12. The chain combines TRBV19 with TRBJ1-2; TRBD1 aligns across 8 bases. The TCR sequence derives from an adult who received the AZD1222 COVID-19 vaccine. This sample comprised peripheral blood, obtained 28 days after the second AZD1222 dose. Written as DNA, the CDR3 is TGTGCCACCAGGGACAGGATAACGTCATACACCTTC. It yields the protein CATRDRITSYTF.